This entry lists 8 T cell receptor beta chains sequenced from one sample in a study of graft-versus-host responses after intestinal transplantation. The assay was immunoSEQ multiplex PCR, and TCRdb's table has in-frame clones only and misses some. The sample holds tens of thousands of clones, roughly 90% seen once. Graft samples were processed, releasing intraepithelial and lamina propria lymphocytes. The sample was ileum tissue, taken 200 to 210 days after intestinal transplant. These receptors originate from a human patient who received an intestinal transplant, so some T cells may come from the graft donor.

CDR3 sequence (DNA): TGTGCCAGCAGTTACCCGAGGGCAGGGGGAGAAGAGACCCAGTACTTC. This translates into CASSYPRAGGEETQYF. V is TRBV6-5 and J is TRBJ2-5, with TRBD1 matching 7 bases. Germline-derived CDR1 and CDR2 are MNHEY and SVGAGI. V trimming: 2 bases; J trimming: 3 bases; junction bases outside the gene matches: 9. CDR3 length: 16 amino acids.

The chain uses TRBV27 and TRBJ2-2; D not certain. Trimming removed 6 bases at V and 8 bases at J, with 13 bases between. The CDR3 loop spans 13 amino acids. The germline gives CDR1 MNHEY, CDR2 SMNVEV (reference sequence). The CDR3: CASSTDAIGELFF. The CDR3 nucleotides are TGTGCCAGCAGCACCGACGCGATTGGGGAGCTGTTTTTT.

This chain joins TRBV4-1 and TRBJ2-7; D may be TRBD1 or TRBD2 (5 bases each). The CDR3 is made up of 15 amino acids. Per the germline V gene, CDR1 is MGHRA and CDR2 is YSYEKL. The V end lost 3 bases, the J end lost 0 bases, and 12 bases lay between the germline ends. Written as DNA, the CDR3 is TGCGCCAGCAGCCAGGGGACGGCTAGCTCCTACGAGCAGTACTTC. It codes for CASSQGTASSYEQYF.

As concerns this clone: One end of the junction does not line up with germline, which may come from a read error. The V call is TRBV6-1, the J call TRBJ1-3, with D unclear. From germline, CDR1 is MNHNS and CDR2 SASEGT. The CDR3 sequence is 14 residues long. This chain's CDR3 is CAGSDVQRGNTIYF. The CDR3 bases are TGTGCCGGCAGTGATGTACAGAGGGGAAACACCATATATTTT.

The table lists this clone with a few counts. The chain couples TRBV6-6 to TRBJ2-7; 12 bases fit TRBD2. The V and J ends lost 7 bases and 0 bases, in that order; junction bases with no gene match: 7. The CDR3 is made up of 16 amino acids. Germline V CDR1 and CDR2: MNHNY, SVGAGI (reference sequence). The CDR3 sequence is CASNGLAGLSSYEQYF. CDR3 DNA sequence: TGTGCCAGCAATGGACTAGCGGGGTTAAGCTCCTACGAGCAGTACTTC.

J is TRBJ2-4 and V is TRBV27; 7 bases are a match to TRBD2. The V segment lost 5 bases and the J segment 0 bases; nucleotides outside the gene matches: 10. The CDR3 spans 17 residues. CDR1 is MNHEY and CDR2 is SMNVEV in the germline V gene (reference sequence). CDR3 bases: TGTGCCAGCAGTCCCCGGGGAGGGGTCCGAGCCAAAAACATTCAGTACTTC. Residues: CASSPRGGVRAKNIQYF.

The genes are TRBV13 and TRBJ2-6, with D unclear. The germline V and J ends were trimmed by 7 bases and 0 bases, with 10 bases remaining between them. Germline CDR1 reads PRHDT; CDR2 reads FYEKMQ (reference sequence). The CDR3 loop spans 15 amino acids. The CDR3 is CASTSLGSGANVLTF. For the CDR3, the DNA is TGTGCCAGCACCTCTCTGGGCTCTGGGGCCAACGTCCTGACTTTC.

CDR3 sequence reads: CASSLERGAGYEQYF. DNA of the CDR3: TGTGCCAGCAGCTTAGAAAGGGGGGCTGGGTACGAGCAGTACTTC. The rearrangement links TRBV7-8 to TRBJ2-7, with D perhaps given as TRBD1 or TRBD2 (6 bases each). This CDR3 is 15 amino acids long. The ends were cut back, 1 base at V and 4 bases at J, with 14 bases in the middle. The germline gives CDR1 SGHVS, CDR2 FQNEAQ.